This T cell receptor (beta chain) was sequenced in a study of tumor T cells in aggressive B-cell lymphoma. Trimming removed 4 bases from V and 1 base from J, with 15 bases in between. Germline CDR1 reads SGDLS; CDR2 reads YYNGEE. CDR3 length equals 15 residues. The assay was immunoSEQ multiplex PCR, and TCRdb's table has in-frame clones only and misses some. The data contain 8,000 to 9,500 clones, around 84% of them singletons. The chain links TRBV9 to TRBJ2-7; a weak D match, TRBD1 (6 bases). The sequenced material came from tumor tissue. This receptor was taken from an adult with diffuse large B cell lymphoma. The DNA for the CDR3 is TGTGCCAGCAGCCCAAGTACAGGGCGTTCCTACGAGCAGTACTTC. It encodes CASSPSTGRSYEQYF.